The 24 T cell receptor beta chains below come from one sample, sequenced in a study of regulatory T cells in long-lasting Graves disease. Arm-PCR of CDR3 regions and iRepertoire HTBI primers were used to build TCR beta libraries. Via MiXCR, TCRdb re-called the multiplex PCR reads, giving one row per CDR3 protein. The sample has about 430,000 distinct CDR3 sequences, roughly 21% seen once. The time point denotes: persistent/refractory GD, antithyroid drugs over 5 years with positive TRAb. The TCR library was made from RNA that had been extracted from PBMCs in TRIzol. The sequencing used peripheral blood mononuclear cells (PBMCs), collected when the disease was refractory, from a patient treated with antithyroid drugs. The receptors derive from a female donor with Graves disease.

This clonotype was counted ten times or more. The rearrangement uses TRBV5-4 and TRBJ2-7; possibly TRBD2 for D (6 bases). V lost 2 bases, J lost 3 bases, and 12 bases lay in between. CDR1 and CDR2 (germline): SGHNT, YYREEE (reference sequence). The CDR3 length is 14 residues. CDR3 loop: CASSFGGENYEQYF. DNA for the CDR3: TGTGCCAGCAGCTTTGGCGGGGAGAACTACGAGCAGTACTTC.

This clonotype was counted at least ten times. The rearrangement uses TRBV6-1 and TRBJ1-5, with D maybe TRBD1 (6 bases). Trimming stripped 1 base from V and 4 bases from J, with 14 bases between. The CDR3 extends over 16 amino acids. CDR1 and CDR2 (germline): MNHNS, SASEGT. The CDR3 spells CASSEVGGRGNQPQHF. CDR3 DNA: TGTGCCAGCAGTGAAGTGGGAGGGAGGGGGAATCAGCCCCAGCATTTT.

In this sample, this clonotype turned up a few times. Since a much larger clone is just one base distant, this may be a read error. J is TRBJ1-4 and V is TRBV2, with 11 bases fitting TRBD1. CDR3 size: 16 residues. The V segment lost 5 bases and the J segment 3 bases; nucleotides outside the gene matches: 5. CDR1 is SNHLY, CDR2 FYNNEI, per germline. DNA of the CDR3: TGTGCCAGCAGTAAGGACAGGGGGCAAGCTAATGAAAAACTGTTTTTT. Its protein product is CASSKDRGQANEKLFF.

With regard to this clonotype: A much bigger clone sits one base away, suggesting this may be a read error. V is TRBV2 and J is TRBJ1-2, with 9 bases fitting TRBD1. Germline V CDR1 and CDR2: SNHLY, FYNNEI. There are 15 residues in the CDR3. The CDR3 is CASSPTAGQGFGCTF. The CDR3 nucleotides are TGTGCCAGCAGTCCAACCGCGGGACAGGGTTTTGGCTGCACCTTC. The variable domain in full, with the rest retrieved from reference TRBV2 and TRBJ1-2, is EPEVTQTPSHQVTQMGQEVILRCVPISNHLYFYWYRQILGQKVEFLVSFYNNEISEKSEIFDDQFSVERPDGSNFTLKIRSTKLEDSAMYFCASSPTAGQGFGCTFGSGTRLTVV.

This clonotype was recorded many times. The rearrangement joins TRBV15 to TRBJ2-5; no clear D. CDR3 length: 13 amino acids. The V gene's germline CDR1 is LNHNV and CDR2 YYDKDF (reference sequence). Trimming removed 5 bases from V and 1 base from J, with 8 bases in between. CDR3 residues: CATSWGFQETQYF. CDR3 nucleotides: TGTGCCACCAGCTGGGGATTCCAAGAGACCCAGTACTTC. Full variable domain (rest looked up from reference TRBV15 and TRBJ2-5): DAMVIQNPRYQVTQFGKPVTLSCSQTLNHNVMYWYQQKSSQAPKLLFHYYDKDFNNEADTPDNFQSRRPNTSFCFLDIRSPGLGDTAMYLCATSWGFQETQYFGPGTRLLVL.

CDR3 nucleotide sequence: TGTGCCTGGAGGAAGGGGGCGAACACCGGGGAGCTGTTTTTT. Protein product: CAWRKGANTGELFF. The chain uses TRBV30 and TRBJ2-2, with D perhaps TRBD1 (6 bases). The germline gives CDR1 GTSNPN, CDR2 SVGIG (reference sequence). The V gene lost 3 bases and the J gene lost 0 bases, with 8 bases spanning the gap. This CDR3 has 14 residues.

This clonotype was seen ten or more times. V is TRBV7-2 and J is TRBJ1-2; D gene uncertain. The CDR3 has 11 residues. Germline CDR1 reads SGHTA; CDR2 reads FQGNSA. The V and J ends lost 5 bases and 8 bases respectively, with 9 bases between them. The CDR3 DNA reads TGTGCCAGCAGCCCAGGCTGGGGCTACACCTTC. Translating gives CASSPGWGYTF.

This clonotype was counted between two and nine times. This chain connects TRBV11-3 to TRBJ2-2; 9 bases line up with TRBD1. CDR1 SGHNT and CDR2 YENEEA come from the germline V gene. After removal of 6 bases from V and 7 bases from J, the junction contained 9 bases not matched to a gene. The CDR3 spans 15 residues. In DNA form, the CDR3 reads TGTGCCAGCAGTGAGGGGACAGGGAATCTCGGGGAGCTGTTTTTT. Amino acid sequence: CASSEGTGNLGELFF.

The sample holds a few counts of this clonotype. The chain combines TRBV9 with TRBJ1-1; D unresolved. The CDR3 runs to 14 residues. The germline V and J ends were trimmed by 0 bases and 4 bases, with 10 bases remaining between them. CDR1 SGDLS and CDR2 YYNGEE come from the germline V gene. The CDR3 DNA is TGTGCCAGCAGCGTAGGTGGGGAATCCACTGAAGCTTTCTTT. Encoded protein: CASSVGGESTEAFF.

In this sample, this clonotype turned up many times. The CDR3 coding sequence is TGTGCCAGCAGTTTATCTCGGGACGCAGGATCCTACGAGCAGTACTTC. This encodes CASSLSRDAGSYEQYF. The rearrangement uses TRBV28 and TRBJ2-7; D is perhaps TRBD1 or TRBD2 (5 bases each). V was cut by 1 base and J by 1 base, with 14 bases left in between. From germline, CDR1 is MDHEN and CDR2 SYDVKM. This CDR3 contains 16 residues.

This clonotype was detected ten times or more. This sequence joins TRBV7-3 and TRBJ2-5; 14 nucleotides agree with TRBD2. V trimming: 5 bases; J trimming: 5 bases; junction bases outside the gene matches: 7. The CDR3 has 16 amino acids. CDR1 is SGHTA, CDR2 FQGTGA, per germline. CDR3: CASSPGLAGGLETQYF. CDR3 sequence (DNA): TGTGCCAGCAGCCCAGGACTAGCGGGAGGACTCGAGACCCAGTACTTC.

Ten or more counts support this clonotype. The rearrangement joins TRBV10-3 to TRBJ1-1; no definite D call. Germline V gene sequence: CDR1 ENHRY, CDR2 SYGVKD. CDR3 length: 11 amino acids. V was clipped by 7 bases and J by 4 bases, with 7 bases between them. CDR3: CAITGSTEAFF. CDR3 nucleotide sequence: TGTGCCATCACGGGATCCACTGAAGCTTTCTTT.

V is TRBV6-1 and J is TRBJ2-7, with D possibly matching TRBD1 (5 bases). Germline V gives CDR1 MNHNS, CDR2 SASEGT. The germline V and J ends were trimmed by 7 bases and 0 bases, with 10 bases remaining between them. The CDR3 totals 13 residues. The CDR3 spells CASTGPNSYEQYF. CDR3 in DNA: TGTGCCAGCACAGGGCCGAACTCCTACGAGCAGTACTTC.

V gene TRBV9 combines with J gene TRBJ2-6, with a tentative D call TRBD1 (6 bases). Germline values: CDR1 SGDLS, CDR2 YYNGEE. V lost 4 bases and J lost 3, with 17 bases in between. CDR3 length: 17 amino acids. CDR3 sequence reads: CASSTDARGHGANVLTF. The DNA of the CDR3 is TGTGCCAGCAGCACCGACGCCAGGGGACATGGGGCCAACGTCCTGACTTTC.

The DNA of the CDR3 is TGTGCCAGCAGCGTGGGCGGGAGCCCCACCTACAATGAGCAGTTCTTC. Translated: CASSVGGSPTYNEQFF. The chain recombines TRBV9 with TRBJ2-1; 7 nucleotides match TRBD2. The V gene's germline CDR1 is SGDLS and CDR2 YYNGEE. This CDR3 comprises 16 residues. Trimming took 2 bases from V and 2 from J; bases not matched to a gene: 7. Full variable domain (missing parts from reference TRBV9 and TRBJ2-1): DSGVTQTPKHLITATGQRVTLRCSPRSGDLSVYWYQQSLDQGLQFLIQYYNGEERAKGNILERFSAQQFPDLHSELNLSSLELGDSALYFCASSVGGSPTYNEQFFGPGTRLTVL.

This clonotype was counted many times. The chain combines TRBV6-2 or TRBV6-3 with TRBJ2-5, with a weak D call TRBD2 (6 bases). Germline-derived CDR1 and CDR2 are MNHEY and SVGEGT. The V end lost 1 base, the J end lost 1 base, and 13 bases lay between the germline ends. The CDR3 covers 16 residues. CDR3 bases: TGTGCCAGCAGTTACTTCCCGGGGGAGACCCAAGAGACCCAGTACTTC. It translates to CASSYFPGETQETQYF.

This clonotype was recorded many times. The chain combines TRBV12-3 or TRBV12-4 with TRBJ2-5; 12 positions agree with TRBD2. The CDR3 is made up of 16 amino acids. Losses at the gene ends were 3 bases for V and 5 bases for J; bases not matched to a gene: 7. The CDR3 nucleotides read TGTGCCAGCAGTTTTAGACTAGCGGGAGAAGAGGAGACCCAGTACTTC. This sequence encodes CASSFRLAGEEETQYF.

Remarks on this clonotype: This clone may be a read error of a much larger clone one base away. The chain links TRBV6-2 or TRBV6-3 to TRBJ1-4, with D tentatively TRBD1 (5 bases). This CDR3 is 14 amino acids long. Germline V gives CDR1 MNHEY, CDR2 SVGEGT. CDR3 in DNA: TGTGCCAGCGGCCGGGACTCAACTAATGAAGAACTGTTTTTT. Its translation is CASGRDSTNEELFF.

This clonotype showed up just a few times. The gene calls are TRBV5-1 and TRBJ1-2; no clear D. The V gene lost 0 bases and the J gene lost 3 bases, with 9 bases spanning the gap. CDR3 size: 14 residues. Germline assignment: CDR1 SGHRS and CDR2 YFSETQ. This CDR3 is CASSLGLEDYGYTF. DNA for the CDR3: TGCGCCAGCAGCTTGGGCCTGGAGGACTATGGCTACACCTTC.

The V call is TRBV6-1, the J call TRBJ2-3; D is possibly TRBD1 or TRBD2 (5 bases each). Germline V CDR1 and CDR2: MNHNS, SASEGT. The V and J ends lost 3 bases and 2 bases respectively, with 12 bases between them. The CDR3 covers 15 residues. CDR3 DNA: TGTGCCAGCAGTGATCGGGGCGGTAACACAGATACGCAGTATTTT. Protein product: CASSDRGGNTDTQYF.

This clonotype was seen ten or more times. V and J are TRBV28 and TRBJ1-5; D is ambiguous. With 6 bases removed from V and 0 bases from J, the gap between germline ends came to 24 bases. This CDR3 is built from 19 residues. Germline values: CDR1 MDHEN, CDR2 SYDVKM. The CDR3 sequence: CASRQSGRNIFLSNQPQHF. CDR3 DNA: TGTGCCAGCAGGCAAAGCGGGCGGAACATTTTCCTTAGCAATCAGCCCCAGCATTTT.

CDR3 DNA sequence: TGCGCCAGCAGCTTGGTCTTATCTAGCGGGGGACAGAATGAGCAGTTCTTC. Translating it yields CASSLVLSSGGQNEQFF. The genes are TRBV5-1 and TRBJ2-1, with 10 bases identical to TRBD2. V was pared by 0 bases and J by 7 bases, with 10 bases of the junction left unmatched. Germline V gene data show CDR1 as SGHRS and CDR2 as YFSETQ. The CDR3 runs to 17 residues.

This chain links TRBV5-1 with TRBJ2-5; D possibly corresponds to TRBD2 (6 bases). The V end was cut by 0 bases, the J end by 1 base, with 10 bases between. CDR3 length: 15 residues. CDR1 is SGHRS and CDR2 is YFSETQ in the germline V gene. CDR3 amino acids: CASSLVGGGQETQYF. As DNA, the CDR3 is TGCGCCAGCAGCTTGGTCGGGGGAGGCCAAGAGACCCAGTACTTC.

This clonotype was recorded many times. This rearrangement joins TRBV28 to TRBJ2-5; 12 bases align to TRBD2. V lost 4 bases, J lost 4 bases, and 10 bases stayed unmatched. The CDR3 extends over 17 amino acids. CDR1 MDHEN and CDR2 SYDVKM come from the germline V gene. The CDR3 region has the DNA TGTGCCAGCAGTTCAGATCTAGCGGGAGGGCCTTTAGAGACCCAGTACTTC. Amino acids: CASSSDLAGGPLETQYF.